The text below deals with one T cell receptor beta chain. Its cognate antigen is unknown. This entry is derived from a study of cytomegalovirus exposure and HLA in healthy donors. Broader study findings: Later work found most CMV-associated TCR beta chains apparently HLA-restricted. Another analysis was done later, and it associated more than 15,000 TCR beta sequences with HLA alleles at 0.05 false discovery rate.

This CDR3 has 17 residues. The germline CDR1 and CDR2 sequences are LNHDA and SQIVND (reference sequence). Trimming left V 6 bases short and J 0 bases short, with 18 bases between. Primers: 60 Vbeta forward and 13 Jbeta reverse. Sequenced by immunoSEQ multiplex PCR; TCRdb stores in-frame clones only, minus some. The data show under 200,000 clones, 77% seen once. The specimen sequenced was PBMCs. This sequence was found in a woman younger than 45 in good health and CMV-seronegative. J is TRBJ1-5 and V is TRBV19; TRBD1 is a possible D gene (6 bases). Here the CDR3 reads CASSRQESIISNQPQHF. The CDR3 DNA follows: TGTGCCAGTAGCAGACAGGAGTCCATCATTAGCAATCAGCCCCAGCATTTT.